This T cell receptor beta chain was captured in a study of cytomegalovirus exposure and HLA in healthy donors. Study at large: The Caucasian-associated ancestry cluster held roughly 78% of more than 350 genotyped donors. Notes on the study in general: In vitro testing confirmed a few CMV-associated chains as specific for CMV antigens. The authors listed approximately 150 TCR beta chains as cytomegalovirus-associated. Analysis was carried out at a later point, and it linked a missense DCLRE1C variant to TCR beta V- and J-gene trimming.

Concerning this clone itself: Its antigen is unknown.

The PCR employed 60 Vbeta primers together with 13 Jbeta primers. Assay: immunoSEQ multiplex PCR; the TCRdb copy retains only in-frame clones and omits some. The repertoire holds under 200,000 clones, with 84% as singletons. After removal of 4 bases from V and 10 bases from J, the junction contained 8 bases not matched to a gene. CDR1 is SEHNR, CDR2 FQNEAQ, per germline (reference sequence). The CDR3 consists of 14 residues. This TCR derives from a man younger than 40 in good health and CMV-seronegative. The chain combines TRBV7-9 with TRBJ2-2, with TRBD1 matching 8 bases. Material for sequencing was PBMCs. The CDR3 sequence is CASSSRDRTEELFF. The CDR3 DNA reads as TGTGCCAGCAGCTCCCGGGACAGGACTGAGGAGCTGTTTTTT.